A selection of T cell receptor beta chains follows, all from one sample in a study of HIV-infected patients and healthy controls. TCRdb called the 5' RACE reads again in MiXCR, with one record for every CDR3 protein. The sample includes around 18,000 distinct CDR3 sequences, about 17% of them seen just once. Material: CD8+ T cells from blood. The origin of the receptors is a human donor in good health. Both conserved end residues are part of each CDR3. A D gene is named only where the DNA matches it firmly. Size tells how often a clone was seen (once, few, many) or the class of an expanded clone, and some rows leave it out.

cdr3_aa,cdr3_nt,j_call,d_call,v_call,clone_size
CAWSVVGHQPQHF,TGTGCCTGGAGTGTAGTGGGACATCAGCCCCAGCATTTT,TRBJ1-5,NA,TRBV30,NA
CATSREWSGTEAFF,TGTGCCACCAGCAGAGAGTGGTCGGGGACTGAAGCTTTCTTT,TRBJ1-1,NA,TRBV15,many
CSARVRETEAFF,TGCAGTGCTAGAGTGAGGGAAACTGAAGCTTTCTTT,TRBJ1-1,NA,TRBV20-1,many
CASSYSRPHIDRGRYGYTF,TGTGCCAGCAGCTATTCCCGTCCACATATTGACAGGGGGAGGTATGGCTACACCTTC,TRBJ1-2,TRBD1,TRBV7-2,many
CSATAGAEQETQYF,TGCAGTGCCACAGCTGGGGCAGAACAAGAGACCCAGTACTTC,TRBJ2-5,NA,TRBV20-1,many
CSVALADGELFF,TGCAGCGTGGCGCTAGCTGATGGGGAGCTGTTTTTT,TRBJ2-2,NA,TRBV29-1,NA
CASSLTGGGTDTQYF,TGTGCCAGCAGCCTGACAGGGGGCGGCACAGATACGCAGTATTTT,TRBJ2-3,TRBD1,TRBV11-2,many
CSARVATLQGYEQYF,TGCAGTGCTAGAGTTGCAACACTACAGGGTTACGAGCAGTACTTC,TRBJ2-7,NA,TRBV20-1,many
CASSLASPSGNTEAFF,TGTGCCAGCAGCTTAGCCAGCCCGAGTGGGAACACTGAAGCTTTCTTT,TRBJ1-1,NA,TRBV13,many
CASSLGTLSSYEQYF,TGTGCCAGCAGTTTAGGGACTCTAAGCTCCTACGAGCAGTACTTC,TRBJ2-7,NA,TRBV12-3/TRBV12-4,many
CARTCPFGYEQYF,TGTGCCAGAACATGCCCGTTCGGATACGAGCAGTACTTC,TRBJ2-7,NA,TRBV24-1,many
CASSDRGPRETQYF,TGTGCCAGCAGTGATCGGGGGCCCAGGGAGACCCAGTACTTC,TRBJ2-5,NA,TRBV2,few
CATSSEGEGLAGLSDTQYF,TGTGCCACCAGCAGCGAAGGAGAGGGACTAGCGGGGCTATCAGATACGCAGTATTTT,TRBJ2-3,TRBD2,TRBV15,few
CASSLGASGGVLEQYF,TGTGCCAGCAGCTTAGGAGCTAGCGGGGGTGTTCTTGAGCAGTACTTC,TRBJ2-7,TRBD2,TRBV7-2,few
CASSDETSFYEQYF,TGTGCCAGCAGTGATGAGACTTCATTCTACGAGCAGTACTTC,TRBJ2-7,NA,TRBV6-1,many
CASSQSTVAHF,TGCGCCAGCAGTCAATCTACAGTCGCACACTTT,TRBJ1-6,NA,TRBV23-1,few
CASSLGGQNTEAFF,TGTGCCAGCAGTTTGGGGGGACAGAACACTGAAGCTTTCTTT,TRBJ1-1,NA,TRBV27,many
CASSQEAGTGYEQYF,TGTGCCAGCAGCCAAGAGGCAGGGACGGGGTACGAGCAGTACTTC,TRBJ2-7,NA,TRBV14,many
CASSSWPLGGGGDEQFF,TGTGCCAGCAGCTCGTGGCCCCTTGGCGGGGGCGGGGATGAGCAGTTCTTC,TRBJ2-1,NA,TRBV7-2,few
CASSWGLDTQYF,TGTGCCAGCAGCTGGGGATTGGATACGCAGTATTTT,TRBJ2-3,NA,TRBV5-4,NA
CASTPEGHQPQHF,TGTGCCAGCACCCCGGAGGGCCATCAGCCCCAGCATTTT,TRBJ1-5,NA,TRBV12-3/TRBV12-4,many
CASSQGLAGPTDTQYF,TGTGCCAGCAGCCAGGGACTAGCGGGACCGACAGATACGCAGTATTTT,TRBJ2-3,TRBD2,TRBV7-9,many
CATSDRGAYEQYF,TGTGCCACCAGTGACCGGGGGGCCTACGAGCAGTACTTC,TRBJ2-7,TRBD2,TRBV24-1,few
CASSQSRGETQYF,TGTGCCAGCAGCCAATCCAGGGGCGAGACCCAGTACTTC,TRBJ2-5,NA,TRBV3-1,NA
CASSLMSPVYTEAFF,TGTGCCAGCAGCTTAATGTCCCCGGTGTACACTGAAGCTTTCTTT,TRBJ1-1,NA,TRBV13,many
CAWSVGTGFQPQHF,TGTGCCTGGAGTGTTGGGACAGGTTTTCAGCCCCAGCATTTT,TRBJ1-5,TRBD1,TRBV30,few
CASSQEDVGGSSYEQYF,TGCGCCAGCAGCCAAGAAGACGTCGGCGGGAGCTCCTACGAGCAGTACTTC,TRBJ2-7,TRBD2,TRBV4-3,NA
CASSEGVGQGSYGYTF,TGTGCCAGCAGTGAAGGTGTTGGACAAGGGTCCTATGGCTACACCTTC,TRBJ1-2,NA,TRBV6-1,many
CSVLRGLYNEQFF,TGCAGCGTACTCAGGGGGCTCTACAATGAGCAGTTCTTC,TRBJ2-1,TRBD1,TRBV29-1,few
CASSPTVAGYYNEQFF,TGCGCCAGCAGCCCCACTGTGGCGGGATATTACAATGAGCAGTTCTTC,TRBJ2-1,NA,TRBV5-1,NA
CASSPFAPELGNTGELFF,TGTGCCAGCTCACCATTTGCACCTGAACTGGGGAACACCGGGGAGCTGTTTTTT,TRBJ2-2,NA,TRBV18,few
CSALRQEYSYEQYF,TGCAGTGCCCTGCGTCAGGAGTACTCCTACGAGCAGTACTTC,TRBJ2-7,NA,TRBV20-1,many